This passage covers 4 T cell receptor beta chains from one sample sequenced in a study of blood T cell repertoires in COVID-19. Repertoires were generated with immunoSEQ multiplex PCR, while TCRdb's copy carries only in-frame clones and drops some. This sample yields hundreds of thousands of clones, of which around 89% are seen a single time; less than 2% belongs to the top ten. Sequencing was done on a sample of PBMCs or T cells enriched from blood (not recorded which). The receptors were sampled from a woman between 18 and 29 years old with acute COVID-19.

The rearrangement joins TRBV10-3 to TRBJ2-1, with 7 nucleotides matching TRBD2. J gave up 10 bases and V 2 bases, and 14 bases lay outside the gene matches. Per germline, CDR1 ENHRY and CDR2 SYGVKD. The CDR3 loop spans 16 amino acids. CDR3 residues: CAISEPLADSLREQFF. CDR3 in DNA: TGTGCCATCAGTGAGCCCCTAGCGGATTCTTTGCGGGAGCAGTTCTTC.

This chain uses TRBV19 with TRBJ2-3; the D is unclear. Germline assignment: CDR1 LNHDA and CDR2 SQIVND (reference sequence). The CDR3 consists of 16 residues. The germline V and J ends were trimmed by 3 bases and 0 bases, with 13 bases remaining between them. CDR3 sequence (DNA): TGTGCCAGTAGTATTGGGCGTGGTTCTAGCACAGATACGCAGTATTTT. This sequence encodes CASSIGRGSSTDTQYF.

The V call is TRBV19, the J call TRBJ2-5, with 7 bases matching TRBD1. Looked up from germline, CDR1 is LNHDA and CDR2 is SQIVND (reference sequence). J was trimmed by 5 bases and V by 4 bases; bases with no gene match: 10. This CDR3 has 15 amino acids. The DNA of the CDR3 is TGTGCCAGTAGTACCAGACAGGGCCTCCAGGAGACCCAGTACTTC. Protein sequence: CASSTRQGLQETQYF.

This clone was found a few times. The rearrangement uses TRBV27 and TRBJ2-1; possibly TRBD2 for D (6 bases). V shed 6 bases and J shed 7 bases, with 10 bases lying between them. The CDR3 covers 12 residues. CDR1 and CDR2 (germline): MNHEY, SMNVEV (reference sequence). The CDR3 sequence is CASRGGTNEQFF. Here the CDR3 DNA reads TGTGCCAGCAGAGGCGGGACGAATGAGCAGTTCTTC.